Below are 6 T cell receptor beta chains sequenced from a single sample in a study of PD-1 blockade in classical Hodgkin lymphoma. Following autologous stem cell transplantation, relapse occurred in every patient, and exposure to brentuximab vedotin varied. Assay: immunoSEQ multiplex PCR; the TCRdb copy retains only in-frame clones and omits some. The sample has about 100,000 clones; about 89% are singletons. Sequenced here: peripheral blood mononuclear cells (PBMCs), sampled before the second cycle of nivolumab. Every receptor here comes from a human donor with classical Hodgkin lymphoma.

This chain connects TRBV7-9 to TRBJ1-3; no firm D call. Trimming left V 7 bases short and J 0 bases short, with 13 bases between. Germline loops: CDR1 SEHNR, CDR2 FQNEAQ (reference sequence). The CDR3 length is 15 residues. DNA of the CDR3: TGTGCCAGCACCACACAGAGCCTCTCTGGAAACACCATATATTTT. It is translated as CASTTQSLSGNTIYF.

V and J are TRBV30 and TRBJ1-3; TRBD1 might be the D (6 bases). The CDR3 has 15 residues. CDR1 is GTSNPN, CDR2 SVGIG, per germline (reference sequence). Between the trimmed V and J ends, which lost 0 bases and 4 bases, there was a span of 13 bases. CDR3: CAWSVRGTSGNTIYF. In DNA form, the CDR3 reads TGTGCCTGGAGTGTAAGGGGGACATCAGGAAACACCATATATTTT.

The J gene is TRBJ2-1, the V gene TRBV7-9, with 8 bases lining up with TRBD2. V trimming: 6 bases; J trimming: 10 bases; junction bases outside the gene matches: 8. The CDR3 consists of 13 residues. Germline V gene sequence: CDR1 SEHNR, CDR2 FQNEAQ (reference sequence). The CDR3 sequence is CASRPLREGEQFF. CDR3 in DNA: TGTGCCAGCAGACCTCTTCGGGAGGGGGAGCAGTTCTTC.

The genes are TRBV6-1 and TRBJ2-7, with D perhaps given as TRBD1 or TRBD2 (6 bases each). The CDR3 has 12 residues. Trimming cost V 1 base and J 6 bases, with 7 bases left between them. Germline CDR1 MNHNS, CDR2 SASEGT. In nucleotides, the CDR3 is TGTGCCAGCAGTGAAGAGGGGGGCGAGCAGTACTTC. Its protein product is CASSEEGGEQYF.

This clone was counted a few times. V usage is TRBV18 and J usage is TRBJ2-5; D is possibly TRBD1 or TRBD2 (5 bases each). Trimming cost V 6 bases and J 7 bases, with 12 bases left between them. From germline, CDR1 is KGHSH and CDR2 LQKENI. The CDR3 consists of 12 residues. CDR3 loop: CASSPGTSTQYF. The DNA of the CDR3 is TGTGCCAGCTCCCCCGGGACGTCGACCCAGTACTTC.

The chain is built from TRBV27 and TRBJ1-1, with D maybe TRBD1 (5 bases). The CDR3 sequence is 15 residues long. Germline V lookup: CDR1 MNHEY, CDR2 SMNVEV (reference sequence). The V and J ends lost 4 bases and 0 bases respectively, with 12 bases between them. CDR3 bases: TGTGCCAGCAGTTCTTGGACAAGCTTGAACACTGAAGCTTTCTTT. It is translated as CASSSWTSLNTEAFF.